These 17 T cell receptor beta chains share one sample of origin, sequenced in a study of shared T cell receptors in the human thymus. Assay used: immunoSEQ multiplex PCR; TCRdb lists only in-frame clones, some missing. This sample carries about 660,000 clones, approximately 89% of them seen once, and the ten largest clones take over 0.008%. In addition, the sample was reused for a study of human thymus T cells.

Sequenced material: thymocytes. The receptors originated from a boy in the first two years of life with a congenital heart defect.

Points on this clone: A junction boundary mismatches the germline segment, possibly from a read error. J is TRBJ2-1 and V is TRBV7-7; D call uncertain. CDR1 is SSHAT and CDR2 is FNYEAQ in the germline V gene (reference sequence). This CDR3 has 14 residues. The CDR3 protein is CASSLEPSNNEQFF. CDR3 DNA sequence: TGTGCCAGCAGCTTAGAGCCCTCCAACAATGAGCAGTTCTTC.

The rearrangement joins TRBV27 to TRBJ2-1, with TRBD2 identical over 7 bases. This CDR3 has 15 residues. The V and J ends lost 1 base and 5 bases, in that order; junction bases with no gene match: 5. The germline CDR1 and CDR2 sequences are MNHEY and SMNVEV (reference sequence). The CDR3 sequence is CASSLWGRAHNEQFF. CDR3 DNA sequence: TGTGCCAGCAGTTTATGGGGGAGGGCCCACAATGAGCAGTTCTTC.

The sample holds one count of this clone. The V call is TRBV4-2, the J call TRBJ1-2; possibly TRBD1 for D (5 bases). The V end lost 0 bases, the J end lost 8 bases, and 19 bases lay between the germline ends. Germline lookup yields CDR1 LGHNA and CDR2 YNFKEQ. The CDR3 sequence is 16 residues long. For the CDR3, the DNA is TGTGCCAGCAGCCAAGAATCGTCCTCGGGGGATAGCGGCTACACCTTC. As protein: CASSQESSSGDSGYTF.

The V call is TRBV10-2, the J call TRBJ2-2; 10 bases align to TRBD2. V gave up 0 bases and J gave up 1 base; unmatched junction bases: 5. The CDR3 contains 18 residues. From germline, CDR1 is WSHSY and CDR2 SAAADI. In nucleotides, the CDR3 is TGCGCCAGCAGTGAGTCGACTCCTAGCGGGGGGAACACCGGGGAGCTGTTTTTT. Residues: CASSESTPSGGNTGELFF.

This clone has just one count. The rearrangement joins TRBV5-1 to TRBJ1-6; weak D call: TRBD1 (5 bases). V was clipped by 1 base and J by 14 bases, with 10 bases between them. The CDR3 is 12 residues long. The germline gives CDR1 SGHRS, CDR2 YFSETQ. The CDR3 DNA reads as TGCGCCAGCAGCTTGCCAGGGAGGGCCCTCCACTTT. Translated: CASSLPGRALHF.

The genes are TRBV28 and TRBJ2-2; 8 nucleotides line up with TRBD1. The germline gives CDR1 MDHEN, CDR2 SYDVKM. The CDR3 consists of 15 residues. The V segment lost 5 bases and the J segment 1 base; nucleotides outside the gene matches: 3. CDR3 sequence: CASSTDRENTGELFF. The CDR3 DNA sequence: TGTGCCAGCAGTACGGACAGGGAGAACACCGGGGAGCTGTTTTTT.

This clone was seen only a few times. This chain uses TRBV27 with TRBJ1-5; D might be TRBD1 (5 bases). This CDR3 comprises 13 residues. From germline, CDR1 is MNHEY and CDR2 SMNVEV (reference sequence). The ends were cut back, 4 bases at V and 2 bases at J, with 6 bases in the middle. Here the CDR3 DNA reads TGTGCCAGCAGTTGGGGGGGCAATCAGCCCCAGCATTTT. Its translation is CASSWGGNQPQHF.

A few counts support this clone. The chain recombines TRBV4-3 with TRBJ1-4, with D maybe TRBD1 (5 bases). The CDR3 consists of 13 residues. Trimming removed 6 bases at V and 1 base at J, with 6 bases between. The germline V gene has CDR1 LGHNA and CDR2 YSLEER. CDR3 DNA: TGCGCCAGCAGGGGGGGAACTAATGAAAAACTGTTTTTT. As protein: CASRGGTNEKLFF.

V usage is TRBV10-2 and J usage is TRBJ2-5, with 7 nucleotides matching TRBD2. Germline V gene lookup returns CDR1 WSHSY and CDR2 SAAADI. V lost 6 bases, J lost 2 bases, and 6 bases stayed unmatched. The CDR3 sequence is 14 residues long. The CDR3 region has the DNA TGCGCCAGCAGGGGGGGGAGAGGTCAAGAGACCCAGTACTTC. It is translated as CASRGGRGQETQYF.

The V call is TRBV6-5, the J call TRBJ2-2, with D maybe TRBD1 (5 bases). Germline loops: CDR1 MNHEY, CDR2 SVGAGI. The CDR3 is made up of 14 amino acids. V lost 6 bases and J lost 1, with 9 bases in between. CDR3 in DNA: TGTGCCAGCAGAGACAGAAGGAACACCGGGGAGCTGTTTTTT. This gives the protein CASRDRRNTGELFF.

The CDR3 DNA reads as TGTGCCAGCAGCTCGGGAGTCCGCCGATTCACCGGGGAGCTGTTTTTT. The encoded protein is CASSSGVRRFTGELFF. J is TRBJ2-2 and V is TRBV7-8, with D perhaps TRBD2 (6 bases). This CDR3 region has 16 residues. Trimming took off 4 bases at V and 4 bases at J, with 16 bases between the two ends. Germline CDR1 is SGHVS and CDR2 is FQNEAQ.

CDR3 DNA sequence: TGTGCCAGCAGCTTGGTGCGGGAGGGAGGGTACGAGCAGTACTTC. This gives the protein CASSLVREGGYEQYF. V gene TRBV5-4 combines with J gene TRBJ2-7, with 9 bases fitting TRBD2. CDR3 length: 15 amino acids. Germline V gives CDR1 SGHNT, CDR2 YYREEE (reference sequence). V trimming: 0 bases; J trimming: 4 bases; junction bases outside the gene matches: 5. The full variable domain, in which reference TRBV5-4 and TRBJ2-7 provide the parts outside the CDR3, is ETGVTQSPTHLIKTRGQQVTLRCSSQSGHNTVSWYQQALGQGPQFIFQYYREEENGRGNFPPRFSGLQFPNYSSELNVNALELDDSALYLCASSLVREGGYEQYFGPGTRLTVT.

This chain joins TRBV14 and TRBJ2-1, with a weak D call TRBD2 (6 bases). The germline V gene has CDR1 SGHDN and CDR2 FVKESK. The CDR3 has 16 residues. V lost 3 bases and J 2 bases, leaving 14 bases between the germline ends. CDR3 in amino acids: CASSHALWGAYNEQFF. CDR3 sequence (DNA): TGTGCCAGCAGCCATGCGTTGTGGGGGGCCTACAATGAGCAGTTCTTC.

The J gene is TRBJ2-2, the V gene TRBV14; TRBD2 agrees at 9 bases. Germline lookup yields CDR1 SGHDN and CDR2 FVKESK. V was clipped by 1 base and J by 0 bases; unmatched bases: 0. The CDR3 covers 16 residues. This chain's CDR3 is CASSQGLAANTGELFF. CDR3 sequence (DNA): TGTGCCAGCAGCCAAGGACTAGCGGCGAACACCGGGGAGCTGTTTTTT.

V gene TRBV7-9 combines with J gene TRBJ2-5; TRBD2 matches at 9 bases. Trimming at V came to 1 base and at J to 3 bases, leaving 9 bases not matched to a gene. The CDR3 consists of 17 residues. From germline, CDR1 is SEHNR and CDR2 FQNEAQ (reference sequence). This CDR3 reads CASSLVIPAGGEETQYF. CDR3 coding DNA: TGTGCCAGCAGCTTAGTAATACCAGCGGGGGGCGAAGAGACCCAGTACTTC.

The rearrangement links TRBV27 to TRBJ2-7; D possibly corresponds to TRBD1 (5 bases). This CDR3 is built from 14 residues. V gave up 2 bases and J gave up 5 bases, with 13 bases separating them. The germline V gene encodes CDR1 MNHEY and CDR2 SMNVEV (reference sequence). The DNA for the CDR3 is TGTGCCAGCAGTTTAGTAGGCAGGGCAGACGAGCAGTACTTC. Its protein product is CASSLVGRADEQYF.

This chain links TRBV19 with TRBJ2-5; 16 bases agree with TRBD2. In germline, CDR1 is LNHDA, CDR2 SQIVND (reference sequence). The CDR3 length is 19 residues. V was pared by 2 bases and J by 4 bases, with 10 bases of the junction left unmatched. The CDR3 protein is CASSIMGTSGGGGRETQYF. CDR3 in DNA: TGTGCCAGTAGTATAATGGGGACTAGCGGGGGGGGAGGAAGAGAGACCCAGTACTTC.